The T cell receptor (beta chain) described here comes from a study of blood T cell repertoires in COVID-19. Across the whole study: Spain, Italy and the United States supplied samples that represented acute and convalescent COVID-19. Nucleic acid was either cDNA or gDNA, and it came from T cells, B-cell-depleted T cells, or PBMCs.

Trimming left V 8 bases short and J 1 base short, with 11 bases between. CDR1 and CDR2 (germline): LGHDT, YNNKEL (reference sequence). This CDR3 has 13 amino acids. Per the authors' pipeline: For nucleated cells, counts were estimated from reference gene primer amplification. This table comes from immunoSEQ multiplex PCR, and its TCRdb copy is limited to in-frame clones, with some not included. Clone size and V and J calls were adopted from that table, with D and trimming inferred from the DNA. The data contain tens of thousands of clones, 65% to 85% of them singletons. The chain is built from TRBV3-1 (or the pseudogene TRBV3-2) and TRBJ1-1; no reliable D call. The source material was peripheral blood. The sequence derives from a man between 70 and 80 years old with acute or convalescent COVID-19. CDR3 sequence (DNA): TGTGCCAGCCACGGGGTGCCGAACACTGAAGCTTTCTTT. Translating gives CASHGVPNTEAFF.